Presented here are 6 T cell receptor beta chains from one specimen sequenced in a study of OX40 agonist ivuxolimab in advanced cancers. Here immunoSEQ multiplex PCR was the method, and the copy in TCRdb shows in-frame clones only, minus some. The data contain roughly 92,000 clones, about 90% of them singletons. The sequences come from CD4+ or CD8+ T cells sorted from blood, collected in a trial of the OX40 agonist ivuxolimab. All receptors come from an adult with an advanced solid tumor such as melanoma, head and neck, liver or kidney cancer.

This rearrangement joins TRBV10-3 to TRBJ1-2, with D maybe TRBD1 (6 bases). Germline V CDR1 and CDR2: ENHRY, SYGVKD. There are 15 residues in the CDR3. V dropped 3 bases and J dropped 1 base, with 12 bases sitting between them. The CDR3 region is CAISEGDIDNYGYTF. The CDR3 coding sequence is TGTGCCATCAGTGAAGGGGACATTGATAACTATGGCTACACCTTC.

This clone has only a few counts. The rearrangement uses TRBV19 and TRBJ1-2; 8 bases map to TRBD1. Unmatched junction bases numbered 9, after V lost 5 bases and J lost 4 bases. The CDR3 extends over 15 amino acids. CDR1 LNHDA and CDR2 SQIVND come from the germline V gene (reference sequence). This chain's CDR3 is CASSPQGAPGYGYTF. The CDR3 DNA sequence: TGTGCCAGTAGTCCTCAGGGGGCGCCTGGCTATGGCTACACCTTC.

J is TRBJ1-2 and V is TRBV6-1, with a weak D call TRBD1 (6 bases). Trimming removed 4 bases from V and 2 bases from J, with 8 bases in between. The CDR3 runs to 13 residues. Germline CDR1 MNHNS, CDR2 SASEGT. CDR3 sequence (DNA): TGTGCCAGCAGTGGGACAGCCAACTATGGCTACACCTTC. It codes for CASSGTANYGYTF.

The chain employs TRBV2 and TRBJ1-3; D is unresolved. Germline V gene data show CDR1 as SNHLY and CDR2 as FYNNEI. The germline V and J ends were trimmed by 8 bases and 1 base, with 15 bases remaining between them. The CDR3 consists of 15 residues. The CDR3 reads CASGKRERSGNTIYF. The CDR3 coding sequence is TGTGCCAGCGGAAAGCGGGAGAGGTCTGGAAACACCATATATTTT.

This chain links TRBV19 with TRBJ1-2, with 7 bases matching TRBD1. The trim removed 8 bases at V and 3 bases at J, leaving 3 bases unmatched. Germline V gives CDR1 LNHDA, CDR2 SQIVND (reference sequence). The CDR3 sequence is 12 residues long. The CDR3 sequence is CASAGQHYGYTF. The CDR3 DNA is TGTGCCAGTGCGGGACAGCACTATGGCTACACCTTC. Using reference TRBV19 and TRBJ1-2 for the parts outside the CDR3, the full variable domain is DGGITQSPKYLFRKEGQNVTLSCEQNLNHDAMYWYRQDPGQGLRLIYYSQIVNDFQKGDIAEGYSVSREKKESFPLTVTSAQKNPTAFYLCASAGQHYGYTFGSGTRLTVV.

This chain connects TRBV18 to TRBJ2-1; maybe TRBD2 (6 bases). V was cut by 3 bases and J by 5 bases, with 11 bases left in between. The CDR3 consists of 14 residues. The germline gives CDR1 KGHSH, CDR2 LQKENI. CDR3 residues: CASSPGTPDNEQFF. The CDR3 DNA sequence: TGTGCCAGCTCACCGGGGACTCCCGACAATGAGCAGTTCTTC. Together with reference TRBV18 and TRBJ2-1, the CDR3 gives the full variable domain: NAGVMQNPRHLVRRRGQEARLRCSPMKGHSHVYWYRQLPEEGLKFMVYLQKENIIDESGMPKERFSAEFPKEGPSILRIQQVVRGDSAAYFCASSPGTPDNEQFFGPGTRLTVL.